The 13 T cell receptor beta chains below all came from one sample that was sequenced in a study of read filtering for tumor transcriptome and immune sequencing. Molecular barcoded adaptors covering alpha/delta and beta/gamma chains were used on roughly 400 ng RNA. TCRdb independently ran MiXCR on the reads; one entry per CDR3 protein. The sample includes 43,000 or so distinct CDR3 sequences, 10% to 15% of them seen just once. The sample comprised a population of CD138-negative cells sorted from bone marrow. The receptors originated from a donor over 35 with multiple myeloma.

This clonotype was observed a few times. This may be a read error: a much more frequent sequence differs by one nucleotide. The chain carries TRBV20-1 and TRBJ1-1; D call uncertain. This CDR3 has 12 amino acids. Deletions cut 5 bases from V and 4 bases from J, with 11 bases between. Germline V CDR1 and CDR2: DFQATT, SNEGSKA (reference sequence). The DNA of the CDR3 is TGCAGTGCTGGACGGACGAGCACTGAAGCTTTCTTT. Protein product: CSAGRTSTEAFF.

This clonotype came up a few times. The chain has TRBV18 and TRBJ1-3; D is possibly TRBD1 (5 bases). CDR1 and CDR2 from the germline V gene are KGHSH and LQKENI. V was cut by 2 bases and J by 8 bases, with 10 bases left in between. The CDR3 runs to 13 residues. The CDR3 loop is CASSPSRGDTIYF. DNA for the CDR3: TGTGCCAGCTCACCAAGTCGAGGGGACACCATATATTTT. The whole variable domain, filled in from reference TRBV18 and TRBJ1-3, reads NAGVMQNPRHLVRRRGQEARLRCSPMKGHSHVYWYRQLPEEGLKFMVYLQKENIIDESGMPKERFSAEFPKEGPSILRIQQVVRGDSAAYFCASSPSRGDTIYFGEGSWLTVV.

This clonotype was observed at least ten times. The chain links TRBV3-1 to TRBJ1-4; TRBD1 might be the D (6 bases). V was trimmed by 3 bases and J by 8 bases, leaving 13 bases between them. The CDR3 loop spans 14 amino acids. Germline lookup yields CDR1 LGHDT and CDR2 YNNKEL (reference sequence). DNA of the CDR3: TGTGCCAGCAGCCAGGGGGCGGAGGGGGAAAAACTGTTTTTT. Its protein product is CASSQGAEGEKLFF. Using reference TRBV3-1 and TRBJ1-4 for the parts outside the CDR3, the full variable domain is DTAVSQTPKYLVTQMGNDKSIKCEQNLGHDTMYWYKQDSKKFLKIMFSYNNKELIINETVPNRFSPKSPDKAHLNLHINSLELGDSAVYFCASSQGAEGEKLFFGSGTQLSVL.

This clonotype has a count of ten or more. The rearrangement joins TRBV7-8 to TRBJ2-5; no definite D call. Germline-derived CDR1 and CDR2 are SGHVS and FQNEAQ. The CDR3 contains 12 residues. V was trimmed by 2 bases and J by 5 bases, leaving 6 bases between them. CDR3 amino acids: CASSLYLETQYF. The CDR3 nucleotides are TGTGCCAGCAGCTTATATCTCGAGACCCAGTACTTC.

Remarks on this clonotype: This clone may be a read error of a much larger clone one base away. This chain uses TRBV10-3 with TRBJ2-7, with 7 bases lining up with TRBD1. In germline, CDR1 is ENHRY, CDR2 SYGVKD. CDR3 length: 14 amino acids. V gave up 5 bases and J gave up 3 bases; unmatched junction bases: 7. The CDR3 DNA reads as TGTGCCATCAGTAGCCGACAGGGCGTCTACGAGCAGTACTTC. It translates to CAISSRQGVYEQYF.

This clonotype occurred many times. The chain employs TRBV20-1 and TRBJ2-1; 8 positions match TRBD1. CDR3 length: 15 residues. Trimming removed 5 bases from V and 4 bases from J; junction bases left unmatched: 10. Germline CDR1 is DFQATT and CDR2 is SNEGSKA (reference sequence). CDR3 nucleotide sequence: TGCAGTGCTCGAATGAAGACAGGGGAATACAATGAGCAGTTCTTC. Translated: CSARMKTGEYNEQFF.

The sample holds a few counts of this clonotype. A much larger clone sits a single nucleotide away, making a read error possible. The CDR3 bases are TGCAGCATTCGGACAGGGAGCGGCAATCAGCCCCAGCATTTT. Translated: CSIRTGSGNQPQHF. The chain is built from TRBV29-1 and TRBJ1-5; TRBD1 agrees at 8 bases. The CDR3 covers 14 residues. The germline V gene has CDR1 SQVTM and CDR2 ANQGSEA. The J segment lost 2 bases and the V segment lost 8 bases, leaving 8 bases of the junction unmatched.

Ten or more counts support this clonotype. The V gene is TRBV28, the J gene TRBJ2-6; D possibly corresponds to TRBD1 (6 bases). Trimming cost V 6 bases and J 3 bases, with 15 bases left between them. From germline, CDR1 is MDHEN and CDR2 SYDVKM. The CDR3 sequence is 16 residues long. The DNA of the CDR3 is TGTGCCAGCAGCCCGACAGGAAATATTGGGGCCAACGTCCTGACTTTC. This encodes CASSPTGNIGANVLTF.

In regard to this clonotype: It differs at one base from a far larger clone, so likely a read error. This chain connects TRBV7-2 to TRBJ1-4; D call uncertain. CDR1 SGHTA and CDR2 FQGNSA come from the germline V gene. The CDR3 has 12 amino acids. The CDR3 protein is CASSQDREKLLF. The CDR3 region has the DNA TGTGCCAGCAGCCAGGATAGAGAAAAACTGCTTTTT.

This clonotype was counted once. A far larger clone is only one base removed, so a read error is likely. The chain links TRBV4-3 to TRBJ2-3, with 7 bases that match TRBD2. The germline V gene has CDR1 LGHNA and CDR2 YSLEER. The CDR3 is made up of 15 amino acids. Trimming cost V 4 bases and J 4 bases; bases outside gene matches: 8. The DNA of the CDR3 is TGCGCCAGCAGCCCCCCGAGCGGGATGGCAGATACGCAGTATTTT. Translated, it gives CASSPPSGMADTQYF.

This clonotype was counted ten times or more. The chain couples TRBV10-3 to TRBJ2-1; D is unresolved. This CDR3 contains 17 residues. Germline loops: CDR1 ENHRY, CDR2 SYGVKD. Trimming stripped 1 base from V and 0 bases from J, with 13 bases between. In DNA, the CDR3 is TGTGCCATCAGTGAGTTGGCCGCCCTGAGCTCCTACAATGAGCAGTTCTTC. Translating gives CAISELAALSSYNEQFF.

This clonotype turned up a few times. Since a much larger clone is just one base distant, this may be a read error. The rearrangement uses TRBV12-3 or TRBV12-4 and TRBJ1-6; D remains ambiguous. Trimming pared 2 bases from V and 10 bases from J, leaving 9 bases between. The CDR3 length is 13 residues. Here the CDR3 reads CASSLSGGSPLHF. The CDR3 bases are TGTGCCAGCAGTTTAAGCGGTGGCTCACCCCTCCACTTT.

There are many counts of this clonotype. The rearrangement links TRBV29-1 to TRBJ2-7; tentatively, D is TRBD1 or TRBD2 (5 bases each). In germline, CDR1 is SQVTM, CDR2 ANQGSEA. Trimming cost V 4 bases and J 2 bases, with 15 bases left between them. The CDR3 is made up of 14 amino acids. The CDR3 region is CSVGGEGKAYEQYF. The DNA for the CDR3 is TGCAGCGTTGGGGGAGAGGGGAAGGCCTACGAGCAGTACTTC.